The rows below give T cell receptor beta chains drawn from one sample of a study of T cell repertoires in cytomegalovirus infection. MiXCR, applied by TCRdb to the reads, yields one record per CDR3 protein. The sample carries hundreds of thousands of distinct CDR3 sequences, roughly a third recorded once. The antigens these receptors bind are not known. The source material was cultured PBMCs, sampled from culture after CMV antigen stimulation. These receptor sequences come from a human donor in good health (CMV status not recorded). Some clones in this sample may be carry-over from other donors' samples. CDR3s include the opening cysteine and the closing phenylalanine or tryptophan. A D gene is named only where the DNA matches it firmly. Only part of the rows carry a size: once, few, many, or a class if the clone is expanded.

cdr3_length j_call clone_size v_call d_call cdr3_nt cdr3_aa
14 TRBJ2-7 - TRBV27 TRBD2 TGTGCCAGCAGTTTAGGGTTAGCGGGAGACGAGCAGTACTTC CASSLGLAGDEQYF
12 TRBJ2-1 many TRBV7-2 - TGTGCCAGCAGCTTTTGGCGCGGGGAGCAGTTCTTC CASSFWRGEQFF
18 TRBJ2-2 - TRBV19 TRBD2 TGTGCCAGTAGTTCGGGACTAGCGGGAGCGGCGAACACCGGGGAGCTGTTTTTT CASSSGLAGAANTGELFF
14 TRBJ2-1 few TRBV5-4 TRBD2 TGTGCCAGCAGCCGTAGCGGGGGCTACAATGAGCAGTTCTTC CASSRSGGYNEQFF
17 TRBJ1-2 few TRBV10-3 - TGTGCCATCAGTGTTGGCCGAGGGCGGAGGGATAACTATGGCTACACCTTC CAISVGRGRRDNYGYTF
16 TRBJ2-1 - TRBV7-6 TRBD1 TGTGCCAGCAGCTTAGCCGGGACAGGGACTTTGGATGAGCAGTTCTTC CASSLAGTGTLDEQFF
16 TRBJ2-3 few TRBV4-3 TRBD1 TGCGCCAGCAGCCGAGGACAGGGGGGTTGGACAGATACGCAGTATTTT CASSRGQGGWTDTQYF
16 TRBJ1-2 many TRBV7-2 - TGTGCCAGCAGCCCCGATACCGGGAGGGGTAACTATGGCTACACCTTC CASSPDTGRGNYGYTF
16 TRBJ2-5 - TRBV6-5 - TGTGCCTGCAGCCTATCCCCGCCGGACAACCAAGAGACCCAGTACTTC CACSLSPPDNQETQYF
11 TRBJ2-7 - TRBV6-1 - TGTGCCAGCCGAGGGGCGAGCGAGCAGTACTTC CASRGASEQYF
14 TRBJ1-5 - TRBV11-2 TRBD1 TGTGCCAGCAGCTCCAGGACAGGGTCGGAGCCCCAGCATTTT CASSSRTGSEPQHF
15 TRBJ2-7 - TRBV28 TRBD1 TGTGCCAGCAGTTCCCTCGGGACAGTGAATTACGAGCAGTACTTC CASSSLGTVNYEQYF
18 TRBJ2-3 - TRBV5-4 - TGTGCCAGCAGCTCCCCAGGGGGGGGACTATCATTAGCAGATACGCAGTATTTT CASSSPGGGLSLADTQYF
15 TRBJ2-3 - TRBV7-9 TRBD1 TGTGCCAGCAGCTTATGGGACAGACACACAGATACGCAGTATTTT CASSLWDRHTDTQYF
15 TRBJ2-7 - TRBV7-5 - - CISVPEALAGGEQYF
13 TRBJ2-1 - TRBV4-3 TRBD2 TGCGCCAGCAGCCTCGGACTAGCATTAGAGCAGTTCTTC CASSLGLALEQFF
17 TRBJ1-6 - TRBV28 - TGTGCCAGCAGTTTATTGGGGGCTAGCTCCTATAATTCACCCCTCCACTTT CASSLLGASSYNSPLHF
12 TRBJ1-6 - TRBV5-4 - TGTGCCAGCAGCTTGGTTTCGTCACCCCTCCACTTT CASSLVSSPLHF
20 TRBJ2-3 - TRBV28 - TGTGCCAGCAGTTTCCCCCTACGCCTCTTCACCGACGAAAGCACAGATACGCAGTATTTT CASSFPLRLFTDESTDTQYF
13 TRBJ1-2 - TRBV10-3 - TGTGCCATCAGTGAGACAGATTCCTATGGCTACACCTTC CAISETDSYGYTF
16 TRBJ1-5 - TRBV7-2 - TGTGCCAGCAGCCGTTCGACAGATACCATCAATCAGCCCCAGCATTTT CASSRSTDTINQPQHF
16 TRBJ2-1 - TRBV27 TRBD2 TGTGCCAGCAGTCCCCTAAGGCTAGCGGCCTACAATGAGCAGTTCTTC CASSPLRLAAYNEQFF
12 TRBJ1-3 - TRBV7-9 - TGTGCCAGCAGCCCGACGGCGGACACCATATATTTT CASSPTADTIYF
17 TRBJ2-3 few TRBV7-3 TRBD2 TGTGCCAGCAGCCCGCCGGGACTAGCGGGAGTAACAGATACGCAGTATTTT CASSPPGLAGVTDTQYF
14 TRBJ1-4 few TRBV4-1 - TGCGCCAGCAGCCAAGAGCCAACTAATGAAAAACTGTTTTTT CASSQEPTNEKLFF
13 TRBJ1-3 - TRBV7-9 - TGTGCCAGCAGCAATCGGGACGGAAACACCATATATTTT CASSNRDGNTIYF
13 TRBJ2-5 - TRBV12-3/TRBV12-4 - TGTGCCAGCAGTTTTTTAGGGCGAGAGACCCAGTACTTC CASSFLGRETQYF
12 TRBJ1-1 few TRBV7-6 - TGTGCCAGCAGCATCGAGCGTACTGAAGCTTTCTTT CASSIERTEAFF
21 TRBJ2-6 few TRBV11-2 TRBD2 TGTGCCAGCAGCTTAGATCCCTGGGGTAGCGGGGAGGGCTTTGGGGCCAACGTCCTGACTTTC CASSLDPWGSGEGFGANVLTF
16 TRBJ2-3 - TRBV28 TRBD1 TGTGCCAGCAGTTACAGGGGGGTCTCTGGCACAGATACGCAGTATTTT CASSYRGVSGTDTQYF
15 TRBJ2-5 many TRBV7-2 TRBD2 TGTGCCAGCAGCTTTTATAGGCGGGGGCAAGAGACCCAGTACTTC CASSFYRRGQETQYF
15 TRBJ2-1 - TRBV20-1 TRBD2 TGCAGCGTTCCCCTAGCGGGAGATCGCTACAATGAGCAGTTCTTC CSVPLAGDRYNEQFF
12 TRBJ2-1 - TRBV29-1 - TGCAGCGTTGAAGATCAAAACGTTGAGCAGTTCTTC CSVEDQNVEQFF
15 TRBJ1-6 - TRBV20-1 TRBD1 TGCAGTGCTTCCCAATTGGAGGGGGCAGGATCACCCCTCCACTTT CSASQLEGAGSPLHF
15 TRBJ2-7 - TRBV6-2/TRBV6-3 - TGTGCCAGCAGAGGGGCTAGGGGGAACTCCTACGAGCAGTACTTC CASRGARGNSYEQYF
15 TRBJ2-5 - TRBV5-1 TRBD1 TGCGCCAGCAGCTTGGGACAGGGACCTCAAGAGACCCAGTACTTC CASSLGQGPQETQYF
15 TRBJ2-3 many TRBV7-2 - TGTGCCAGCAGCTTCGGGACCCACTTAAGCACAGATACGCATTTT CASSFGTHLSTDTHF
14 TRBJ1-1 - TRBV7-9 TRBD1 TGTGCCAGCAGCTGGACAGGGGGTTACACTGAAGCTTTCTTT CASSWTGGYTEAFF
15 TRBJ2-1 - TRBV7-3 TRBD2 TGTGCCAGCAGCTCAGGGACTAGCGGGAGCGTGGGTCAGTTCTTC CASSSGTSGSVGQFF
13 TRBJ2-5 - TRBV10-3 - TGTGCCATCAGTGTAGCGGTACAAGAGACCCAGTACTTC CAISVAVQETQYF
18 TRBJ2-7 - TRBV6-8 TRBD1 TGTGCCAGCGAGATTCGAACCGGGACAGGGGGACTTACCTACGAGCAGTACTTC CASEIRTGTGGLTYEQYF
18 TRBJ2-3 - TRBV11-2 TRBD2 TGTGCCAGCAGCTTAGCGGGAGGGCCATTGTCTAGCACAGATACGCAGTATTTT CASSLAGGPLSSTDTQYF
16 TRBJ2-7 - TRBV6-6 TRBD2 TGTGCCAGCAGTCCAGGGATAGCGGGAGGTTCCTACGAGCAGTACTTC CASSPGIAGGSYEQYF
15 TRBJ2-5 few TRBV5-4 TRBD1 TGTGCCAGCAGCTTGGAGGACAGGGGCTCAGAGACCCAGTACTTC CASSLEDRGSETQYF
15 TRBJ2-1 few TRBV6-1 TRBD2 TGTGCCAGCAGGGAAGCGGGGACCACCTACAATGAGCAGTTCTTC CASREAGTTYNEQFF
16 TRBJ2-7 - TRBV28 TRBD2 TGTGCCAGCAGTTCCGGACTAGCGGGAATCTCCTACGAGCAGTACTTC CASSSGLAGISYEQYF
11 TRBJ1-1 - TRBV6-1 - TGTGCCAGCACTCCGAACACTGAAGCTTTCTTT CASTPNTEAFF